Sequencing of this TCR beta chain was carried out in a study of blood T cell repertoires in COVID-19. Across the study: Sample material is recorded as cDNA or gDNA derived from T cells, B-cell-depleted T cells, or PBMCs.

Germline CDR1 SGHVS, CDR2 FQNEAQ. The CDR3 length is 16 residues. V trimming: 1 base; J trimming: 7 bases; junction bases outside the gene matches: 11. Original processing notes: It was from reference gene primer amplification that nucleated cell counts were estimated. Libraries were prepared by immunoSEQ multiplex PCR; TCRdb keeps only in-frame clonotypes and omits some of them. V and J calls and clone size are copied from that table; D and trimming were computed from the DNA. This table has about 86,000 clones, roughly 80% appearing once. This receptor was taken from a man aged 45-60 years with acute or convalescent COVID-19. The sample was peripheral blood. The gene calls are TRBV7-8 and TRBJ1-2; 8 positions match TRBD1. The CDR3 sequence is CASSLGLGRGPGGYTF. CDR3 in DNA: TGTGCCAGCAGCTTAGGTTTGGGCAGGGGGCCCGGTGGCTACACCTTC.